This T cell receptor (beta chain) was recorded in a study of T cell responses to AZD1222 COVID-19 vaccine. Findings and limits, study-wide: Donors skewed white British and female; clonal diversity was possibly underestimated. In the spike-specific TCR repertoire, nearly half reportedly target unmutated variant regions.

Note on this clone: Its antigen is still unknown.

Repertoires were generated with immunoSEQ multiplex PCR, while TCRdb's copy carries only in-frame clones and drops some. The repertoire consists of 80,000 to 100,000 clones, with about 90% occurring once and the leading ten covering 10%. Germline V gene data show CDR1 as SGDLS and CDR2 as YYNGEE. This CDR3 has 15 residues. Trimming stripped 0 bases from V and 4 bases from J, with 11 bases between. The sequencing here drew on peripheral blood, taken on day 0 of MenACWY control vaccination. The clonotype comes from an adult in good health. The chain has TRBV9 and TRBJ1-3; maybe TRBD1 (6 bases). The CDR3 protein is CASSVGGREGNTIYF. The CDR3 coding sequence is TGTGCCAGCAGCGTAGGGGGGCGTGAAGGAAACACCATATATTTT.